In its sample, the clone carrying this TCR beta chain was seen a few times. This entry is derived from a study of blood T cells in healthy people across ages. The ends lost 5 bases at V and 2 bases at J; junction bases unmatched: 11. CDR3 length equals 16 residues. CDR1 and CDR2 (germline): MGHRA, YSYEKL. The use of a sample-barcoded 5' primer and a J-beta primer mix characterized a second PCR of about 7 to 12 cycles. MiXCR, run by TCRdb on the 5' RACE reads, gives a single entry per CDR3 protein. Of around 400,000 distinct CDR3 sequences in the sample, about 49% are singletons; the top ten hold around 49%.

This sequence originates from a man aged 55 to 70 in good health. J is TRBJ2-5 and V is TRBV4-1; 7 nucleotides align to TRBD2. The sequenced sample consisted of blood. Here the CDR3 DNA reads TGCGCCAGCAGCAAGACGGGGGTGGGACTACAAGAGACCCAGTACTTC. Translation: CASSKTGVGLQETQYF.